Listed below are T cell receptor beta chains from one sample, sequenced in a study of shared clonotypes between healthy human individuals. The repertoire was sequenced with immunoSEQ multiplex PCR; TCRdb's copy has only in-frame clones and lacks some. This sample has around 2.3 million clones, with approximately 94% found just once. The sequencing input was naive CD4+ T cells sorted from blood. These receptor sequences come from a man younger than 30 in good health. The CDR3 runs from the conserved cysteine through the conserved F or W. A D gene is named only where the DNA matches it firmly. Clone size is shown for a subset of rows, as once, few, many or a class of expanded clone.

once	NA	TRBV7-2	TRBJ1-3	CASSLASRDTDPRGNTIYF	TGTGCCAGCAGCTTAGCTTCCCGGGACACAGATCCCCGGGGAAACACCATATATTTT
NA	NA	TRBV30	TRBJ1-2	CAWSGKDYGYTF	TGTGCCTGGAGCGGCAAGGACTATGGCTACACCTTC
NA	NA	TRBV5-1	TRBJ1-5	CASSLDVTPQHF	TGCGCCAGCAGCTTGGATGTGACGCCCCAGCATTTT
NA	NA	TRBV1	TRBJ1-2	CTSSQDQGQGEWDYGYTF	TGCACCAGCAGCCAAGATCAAGGACAGGGGGAATGGGACTATGGCTACACCTTC
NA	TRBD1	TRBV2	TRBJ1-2	CASRLTGVDYGYTF	TGTGCCAGCAGATTGACAGGGGTGGACTATGGCTACACCTTC
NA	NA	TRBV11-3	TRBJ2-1	CASSPSGNEQFF	TGTGCCAGCAGCCCCTCGGGAAATGAGCAGTTCTTC
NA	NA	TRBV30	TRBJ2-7	CAWTVTGPYEQYF	TGTGCCTGGACAGTGACAGGCCCCTACGAGCAGTACTTC
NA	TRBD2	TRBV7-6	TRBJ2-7	CASSPTVVAGPYEQYF	TGTGCCAGCAGCCCGACCGTGGTAGCGGGTCCCTACGAGCAGTACTTC
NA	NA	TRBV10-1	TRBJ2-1	CASSEGLVGEQFF	TGCGCCAGCAGTGAAGGGCTAGTGGGTGAGCAGTTCTTC
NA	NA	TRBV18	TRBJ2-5	CASSPLGSQETQYF	TGTGCCAGCTCACCACTGGGCTCACAAGAGACCCAGTACTTC
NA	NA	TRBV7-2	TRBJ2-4	CASSVMGLNIQYF	TGTGCCAGCAGCGTGATGGGACTTAACATTCAGTACTTC
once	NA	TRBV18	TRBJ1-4	CASSARSGVEKLFF	TGTGCCAGCTCAGCCAGGTCAGGGGTTGAAAAACTGTTTTTT
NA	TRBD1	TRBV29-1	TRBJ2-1	CSVEGVQGAFNEQFF	TGCAGCGTTGAAGGAGTACAGGGGGCTTTCAATGAGCAGTTCTTC
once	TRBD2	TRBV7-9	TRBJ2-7	CASSLVGSGASYEQYF	TGTGCCAGCAGCTTAGTAGGTAGCGGGGCTTCCTACGAGCAGTACTTC
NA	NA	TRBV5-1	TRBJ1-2	CASSQGSNGYTF	TGCGCCAGCAGCCAGGGCTCCAATGGCTACACCTTC
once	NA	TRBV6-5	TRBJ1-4	CASSFALASGEKLFF	TGTGCCAGCAGTTTCGCGTTAGCGTCGGGTGAAAAACTGTTTTTT
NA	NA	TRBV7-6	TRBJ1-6	CASSFEGRGGNSPLHF	TGTGCCAGCAGCTTTGAAGGGAGGGGCGGCAATTCACCCCTCCACTTT
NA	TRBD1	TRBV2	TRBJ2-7	CASSELDRDSYEQYF	TGTGCCAGCAGTGAATTGGACAGGGACTCCTACGAGCAGTACTTC
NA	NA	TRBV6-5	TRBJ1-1	CASSYREGTNTEAFF	TGTGCCAGCAGTTACCGGGAAGGGACGAACACTGAAGCTTTCTTT
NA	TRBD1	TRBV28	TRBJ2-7	CASTSGQSYEQYF	TGTGCCAGCACTTCGGGACAGTCATACGAGCAGTACTTC
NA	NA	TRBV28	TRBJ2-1	CASSPSRSSYNEQFF	TGTGCCAGCAGTCCGAGCCGGAGCTCCTACAATGAGCAGTTCTTC
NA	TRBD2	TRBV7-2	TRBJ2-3	CASSSISTSLSTDTQYF	TGTGCCAGCAGCTCAATCTCGACTAGCCTCAGCACAGATACGCAGTATTTT
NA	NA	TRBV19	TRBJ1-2	CASRNRDFSGYTF	TGTGCCAGTAGGAACAGGGATTTCAGTGGCTACACCTTC
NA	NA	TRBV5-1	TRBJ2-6	CASSDSYPGANVLTF	TGCGCCAGCAGCGATTCATATCCCGGGGCCAACGTCCTGACTTTC
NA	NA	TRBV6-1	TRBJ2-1	CASELGAIGYNEQFF	TGTGCCAGCGAACTCGGGGCTATTGGGTACAATGAGCAGTTCTTC
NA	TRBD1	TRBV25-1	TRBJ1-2	CASSETGGPSYGYTF	TGTGCCAGCAGTGAAACAGGGGGCCCTAGCTATGGCTACACCTTC
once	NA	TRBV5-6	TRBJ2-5	CASSFVGQGGLETQYF	TGTGCCAGCAGCTTCGTCGGACAGGGAGGGTTGGAGACCCAGTACTTC
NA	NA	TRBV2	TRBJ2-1	CATGMGSSYNEQFF	TGTGCCACCGGAATGGGGAGCTCCTACAATGAGCAGTTCTTC
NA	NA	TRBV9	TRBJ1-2	CASSVETSGYGYTF	TGTGCCAGCAGCGTAGAAACCTCTGGCTATGGCTACACCTTC
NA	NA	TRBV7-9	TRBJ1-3	CASSLWGVHSGNTIYF	TGTGCCAGCAGCCTGTGGGGGGTCCACTCTGGAAACACCATATATTTT
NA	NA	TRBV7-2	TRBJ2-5	CASSRLRETQYF	TGTGCCAGCAGCCGGTTGAGGGAGACCCAGTACTTC
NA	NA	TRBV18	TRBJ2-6	CASSPVGVGTSGANVLTF	TGTGCCAGCTCACCAGTAGGGGTTGGCACCTCTGGGGCCAACGTCCTGACTTTC
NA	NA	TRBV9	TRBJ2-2	CASSVYPEAAVNTGELFF	TGTGCCAGCAGCGTCTATCCGGAGGCCGCGGTGAACACCGGGGAGCTGTTTTTT
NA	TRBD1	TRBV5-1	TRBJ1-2	CASSLLHGQEKNYGYTF	TGCGCCAGCAGCTTGCTCCACGGACAGGAGAAAAACTATGGCTACACCTTC
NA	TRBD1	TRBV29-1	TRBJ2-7	CSVYRDSYEQYF	TGCAGCGTGTACCGGGACAGCTACGAGCAGTACTTC
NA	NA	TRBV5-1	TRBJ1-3	CASSLSGPNSGNTIYF	TGCGCCAGCAGCTTGTCGGGGCCGAACTCTGGAAACACCATATATTTT
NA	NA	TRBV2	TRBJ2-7	CASGGNRDSF	TGTGCCAGCGGAGGGAACCGGGACAGCTTC
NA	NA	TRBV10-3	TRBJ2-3	CATGDNMDTQYF	TGTGCCACGGGGGACAACATGGATACGCAGTATTTT